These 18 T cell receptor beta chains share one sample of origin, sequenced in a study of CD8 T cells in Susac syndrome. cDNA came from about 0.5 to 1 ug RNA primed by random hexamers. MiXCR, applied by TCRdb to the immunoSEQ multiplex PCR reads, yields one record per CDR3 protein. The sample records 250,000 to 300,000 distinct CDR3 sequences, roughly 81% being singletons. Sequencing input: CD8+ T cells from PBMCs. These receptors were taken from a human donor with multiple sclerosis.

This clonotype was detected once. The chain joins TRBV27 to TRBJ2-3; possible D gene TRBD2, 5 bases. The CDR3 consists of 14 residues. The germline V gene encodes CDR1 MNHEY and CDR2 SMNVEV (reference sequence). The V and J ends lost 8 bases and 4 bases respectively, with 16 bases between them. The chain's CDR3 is CASGLTLPPDTQYF. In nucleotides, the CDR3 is TGTGCCAGCGGACTTACACTTCCTCCAGATACGCAGTATTTT.

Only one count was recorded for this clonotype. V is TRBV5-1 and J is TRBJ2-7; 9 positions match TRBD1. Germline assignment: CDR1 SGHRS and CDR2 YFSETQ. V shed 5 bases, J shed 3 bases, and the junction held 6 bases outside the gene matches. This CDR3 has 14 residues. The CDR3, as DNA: TGCGCCAGCAGAATCGGACAGGGGCTCTACGAGCAGTACTTC. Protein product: CASRIGQGLYEQYF.

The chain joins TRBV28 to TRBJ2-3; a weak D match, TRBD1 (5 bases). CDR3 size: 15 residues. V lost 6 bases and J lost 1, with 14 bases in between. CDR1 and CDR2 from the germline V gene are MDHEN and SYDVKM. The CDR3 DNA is TGTGCCAGCAGCCCCCTGACAGAGGGCACAGATACGCAGTATTTT. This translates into CASSPLTEGTDTQYF. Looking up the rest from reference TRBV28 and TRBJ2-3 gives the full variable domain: DVKVTQSSRYLVKRTGEKVFLECVQDMDHENMFWYRQDPGLGLRLIYFSYDVKMKEKGDIPEGYSVSREKKERFSLILESASTNQTSMYLCASSPLTEGTDTQYFGPGTRLTVL.

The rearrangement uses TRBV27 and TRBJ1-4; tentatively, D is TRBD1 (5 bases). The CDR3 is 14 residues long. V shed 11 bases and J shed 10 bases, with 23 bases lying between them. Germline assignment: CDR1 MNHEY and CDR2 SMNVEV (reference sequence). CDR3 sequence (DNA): TGTGCCGGCCTCGACACGCGGACATCGGGAAAACTGTTTTTT. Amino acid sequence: CAGLDTRTSGKLFF.

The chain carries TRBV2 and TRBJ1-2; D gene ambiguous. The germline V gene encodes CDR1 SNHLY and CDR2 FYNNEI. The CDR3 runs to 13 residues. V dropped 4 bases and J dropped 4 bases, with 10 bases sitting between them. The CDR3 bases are TGTGCCAGCAGTGTATCGCAAAGCTATGGCTACACCTTC. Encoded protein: CASSVSQSYGYTF.

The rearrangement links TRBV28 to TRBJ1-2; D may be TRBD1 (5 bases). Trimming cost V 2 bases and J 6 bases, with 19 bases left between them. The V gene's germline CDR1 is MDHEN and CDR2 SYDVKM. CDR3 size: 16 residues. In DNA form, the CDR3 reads TGTGCCAGCAGTTTAACTATGTTCCTTCAGGGAGATGGCTACACCTTC. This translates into CASSLTMFLQGDGYTF.

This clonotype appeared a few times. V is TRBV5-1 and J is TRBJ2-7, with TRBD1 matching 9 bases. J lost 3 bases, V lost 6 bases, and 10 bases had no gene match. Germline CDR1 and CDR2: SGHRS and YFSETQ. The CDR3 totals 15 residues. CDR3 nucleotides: TGCGCCAGCAACGGATGGACAGGGGTTAACTACGAGCAGTACTTC. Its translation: CASNGWTGVNYEQYF.

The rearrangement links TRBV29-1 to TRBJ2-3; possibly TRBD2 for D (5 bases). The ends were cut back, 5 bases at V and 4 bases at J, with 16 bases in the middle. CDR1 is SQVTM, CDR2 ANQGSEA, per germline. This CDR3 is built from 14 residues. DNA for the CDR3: TGCAGCGTTCCGGGATCCAGCGGAGCAGATACGCAGTATTTT. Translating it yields CSVPGSSGADTQYF.

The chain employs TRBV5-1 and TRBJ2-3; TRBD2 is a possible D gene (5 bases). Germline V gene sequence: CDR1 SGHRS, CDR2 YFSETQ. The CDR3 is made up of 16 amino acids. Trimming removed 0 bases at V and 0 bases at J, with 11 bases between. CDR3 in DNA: TGCGCCAGCAGCTTGGATAGCGCCCTAAGCACAGATACGCAGTATTTT. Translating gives CASSLDSALSTDTQYF.

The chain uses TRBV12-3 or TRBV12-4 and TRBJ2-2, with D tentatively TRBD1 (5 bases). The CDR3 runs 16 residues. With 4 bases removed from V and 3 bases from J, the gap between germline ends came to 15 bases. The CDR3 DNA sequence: TGTGCCAGCAGTTCAGGGATTAGGGGCGACACCGGGGAGCTGTTTTTT. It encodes CASSSGIRGDTGELFF.

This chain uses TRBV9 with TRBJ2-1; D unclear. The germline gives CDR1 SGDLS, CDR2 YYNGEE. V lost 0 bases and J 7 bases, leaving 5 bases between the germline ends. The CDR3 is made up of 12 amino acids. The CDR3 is CASSVEVNEQFF. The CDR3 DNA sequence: TGTGCCAGCAGCGTAGAGGTGAATGAGCAGTTCTTC.

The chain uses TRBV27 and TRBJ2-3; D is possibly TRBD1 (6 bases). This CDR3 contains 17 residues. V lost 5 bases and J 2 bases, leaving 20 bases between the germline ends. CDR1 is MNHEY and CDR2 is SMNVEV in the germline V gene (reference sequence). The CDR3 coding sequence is TGTGCCAGCAGTCCCGAGGGGGTCGGGGCCCTCACAGATACGCAGTATTTT. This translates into CASSPEGVGALTDTQYF.

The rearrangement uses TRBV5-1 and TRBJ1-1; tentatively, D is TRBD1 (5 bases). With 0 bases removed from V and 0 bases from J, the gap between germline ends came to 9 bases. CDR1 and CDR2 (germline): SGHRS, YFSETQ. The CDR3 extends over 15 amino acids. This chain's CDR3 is CASSLARQLNTEAFF. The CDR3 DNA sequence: TGCGCCAGCAGCTTGGCCAGACAGTTGAACACTGAAGCTTTCTTT.

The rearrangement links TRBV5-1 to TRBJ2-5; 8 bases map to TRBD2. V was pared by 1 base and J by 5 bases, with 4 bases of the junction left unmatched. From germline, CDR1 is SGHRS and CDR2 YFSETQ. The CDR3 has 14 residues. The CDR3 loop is CASSLYGRAETQYF. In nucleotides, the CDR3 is TGCGCCAGCAGCTTGTACGGGAGGGCGGAGACCCAGTACTTC.

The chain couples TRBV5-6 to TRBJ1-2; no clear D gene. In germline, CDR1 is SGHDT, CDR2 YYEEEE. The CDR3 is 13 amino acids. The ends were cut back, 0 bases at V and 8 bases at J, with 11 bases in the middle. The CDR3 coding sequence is TGTGCCAGCAGCTTGGGGAGGACGGGAGGCTACACCTTC. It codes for CASSLGRTGGYTF.

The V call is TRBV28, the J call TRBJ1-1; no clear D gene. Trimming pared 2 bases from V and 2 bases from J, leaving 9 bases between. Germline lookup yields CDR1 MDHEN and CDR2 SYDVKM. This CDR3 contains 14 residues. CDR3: CASSLLSRNTEAFF. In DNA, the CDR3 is TGTGCCAGCAGTTTACTATCACGAAACACTGAAGCTTTCTTT. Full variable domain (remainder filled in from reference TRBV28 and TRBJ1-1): DVKVTQSSRYLVKRTGEKVFLECVQDMDHENMFWYRQDPGLGLRLIYFSYDVKMKEKGDIPEGYSVSREKKERFSLILESASTNQTSMYLCASSLLSRNTEAFFGQGTRLTVV.

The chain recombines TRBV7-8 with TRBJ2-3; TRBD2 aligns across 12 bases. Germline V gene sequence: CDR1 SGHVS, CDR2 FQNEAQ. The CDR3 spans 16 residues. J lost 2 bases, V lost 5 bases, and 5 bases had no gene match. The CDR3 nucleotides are TGTGCCAGCAGCCAACGACTAGCGGGAGTCACAGATACGCAGTATTTT. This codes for CASSQRLAGVTDTQYF.

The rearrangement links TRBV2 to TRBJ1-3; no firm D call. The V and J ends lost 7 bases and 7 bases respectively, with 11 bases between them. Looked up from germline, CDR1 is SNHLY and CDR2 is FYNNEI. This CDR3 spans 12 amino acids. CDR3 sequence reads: CASKDGLNTIYF. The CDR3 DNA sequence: TGTGCCAGCAAGGATGGCCTCAACACCATATATTTT.